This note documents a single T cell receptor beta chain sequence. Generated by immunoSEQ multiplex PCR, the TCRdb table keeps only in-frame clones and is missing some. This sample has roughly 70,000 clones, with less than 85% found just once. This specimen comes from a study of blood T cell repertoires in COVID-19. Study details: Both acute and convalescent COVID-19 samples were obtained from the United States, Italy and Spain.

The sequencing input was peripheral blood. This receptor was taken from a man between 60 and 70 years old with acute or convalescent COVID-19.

The CDR3 nucleotides are TGTGCCAGCTCACCTGGGACTAGCGGGCCTATGAACACCGGGGAGCTGTTTTTT. It is translated as CASSPGTSGPMNTGELFF. The rearrangement links TRBV18 to TRBJ2-2, with 12 bases identical to TRBD2. Unmatched junction bases numbered 6, after V lost 3 bases and J lost 1 base. The V gene's germline CDR1 is KGHSH and CDR2 LQKENI. The CDR3 covers 18 residues.